One and the same sample provided the 22 T cell receptor beta chains below, sequenced in a study of response to subunit inactivated influenza vaccine. TCRdb used MiXCR to reprocess the RT-PCR reads, holding one entry per CDR3 protein. The sample yields approximately 310,000 distinct CDR3 sequences, just over 20% seen once. Sequences were derived from PBMCs from blood, sampled 21 months after vaccination. These receptors all stem from a man aged 50 to 69 who received an inactivated influenza vaccine.

The chain uses TRBV18 and TRBJ2-5; D gene ambiguous. The CDR3 is made up of 13 amino acids. Per the germline V gene, CDR1 is KGHSH and CDR2 is LQKENI. Deletions cut 0 bases from V and 2 bases from J, with 4 bases between. The CDR3 spells CASSPPLQETQYF. CDR3 sequence (DNA): TGTGCCAGCTCACCACCGCTGCAAGAGACCCAGTACTTC.

With regard to this clonotype: The conserved closing phenylalanine or tryptophan is absent in this CDR3, likely reflecting a read error. This rearrangement joins TRBV7-6 to TRBJ2-5; no reliable D call. Germline lookup yields CDR1 SGHVS and CDR2 FNYEAQ. CDR3 size: 12 residues. Trimming stripped 5 bases from V and 2 bases from J, with 6 bases between. CDR3 loop: CASSSRQETQYS. The DNA for the CDR3 is TGTGCCAGCAGCAGCCGACAAGAGACCCAGTACTCC.

The chain couples TRBV20-1 to TRBJ1-5; a weak D match, TRBD1 (5 bases). V shed 6 bases and J shed 1 base, with 16 bases lying between them. The V gene's germline CDR1 is DFQATT and CDR2 SNEGSKA (reference sequence). The CDR3 has 15 amino acids. The CDR3 loop is CSAPSGGWSNQPQHF. The CDR3, as DNA: TGCAGTGCCCCTTCGGGGGGATGGAGCAATCAGCCCCAGCATTTT.

V is TRBV12-3 or TRBV12-4 and J is TRBJ1-1; D call uncertain. The length of the CDR3 is 11 residues. V lost 6 bases and J 8 bases, leaving 10 bases between the germline ends. The CDR3 DNA is TGTGCCAGCAGCTCCGGGCTCGAAGCTTTCTTT. Its translation: CASSSGLEAFF.

In its sample, this clonotype was seen many times. The V call is TRBV7-7, the J call TRBJ2-3; TRBD2 matches at 11 bases. This CDR3 contains 24 residues. CDR1 is SSHAT, CDR2 FNYEAQ, per germline (reference sequence). The V segment lost 3 bases and the J segment 0 bases; nucleotides outside the gene matches: 26. The DNA for the CDR3 is TGTGCCAGCAGCTTCCCTCTCCCGGGACAGGGACTAGCGGCATTTCTTTCTAGCACAGATACGCAGTATTTT. This codes for CASSFPLPGQGLAAFLSSTDTQYF.

V usage is TRBV4-3 and J usage is TRBJ2-7, with 9 bases aligning to TRBD2. The germline gives CDR1 LGHNA, CDR2 YSLEER. The CDR3 is 15 residues long. J lost 0 bases, V lost 4 bases, and 4 bases had no gene match. The CDR3 loop reads CASSRGLAHSYEQYF. The CDR3 DNA follows: TGCGCCAGCAGCCGAGGACTAGCGCACTCCTACGAGCAGTACTTC.

The chain has TRBV4-3 and TRBJ2-1; TRBD1 matches 7 bases. Germline V gene sequence: CDR1 LGHNA, CDR2 YSLEER. The CDR3 contains 14 residues. J gave up 7 bases and V 3 bases, and 6 bases lay outside the gene matches. CDR3 sequence reads: CASSQTGKGNEQFF. CDR3 coding DNA: TGCGCCAGCAGCCAGACAGGGAAGGGGAATGAGCAGTTCTTC.

This chain joins TRBV5-6 and TRBJ1-6, with D uncertain. Trimming stripped 0 bases from V and 7 bases from J, with 8 bases between. This CDR3 region has 14 residues. Germline V gives CDR1 SGHDT, CDR2 YYEEEE. CDR3 sequence: CASSLGSRNSPLHF. The CDR3 bases are TGTGCCAGCAGCTTGGGCAGCAGAAATTCACCCCTCCACTTT.

This clonotype was seen ten or more times. This chain joins TRBV6-6 and TRBJ1-5; the match to TRBD1 covers 8 bases. The CDR3 loop spans 13 amino acids. The V and J ends lost 10 bases and 7 bases, in that order; junction bases with no gene match: 9. Germline V CDR1 and CDR2: MNHNY, SVGAGI (reference sequence). CDR3 bases: TGTGCCATCGGACAGGGACCTCCGCAGCCCCAGCATTTT. Translation: CAIGQGPPQPQHF.

This rearrangement joins TRBV5-1 to TRBJ2-7, with TRBD2 matching 8 bases. The CDR3 sequence is 15 residues long. V trimming: 7 bases; J trimming: 0 bases; junction bases outside the gene matches: 9. Germline V CDR1 and CDR2: SGHRS, YFSETQ. Written as DNA, the CDR3 is TGCGCCAGCCGACCGCGCGGGACTAGCTCCTACGAGCAGTACTTC. Translating gives CASRPRGTSSYEQYF.

The chain couples TRBV6-2 or TRBV6-3 to TRBJ2-2, with 12 bases aligning to TRBD2. V shed 2 bases, J shed 4 bases, and the junction held 2 bases outside the gene matches. This CDR3 has 16 amino acids. Per germline, CDR1 MNHEY and CDR2 SVGEGT. CDR3 loop: CASSYRTSGTTGELFF. CDR3 coding DNA: TGTGCCAGCAGTTACAGGACTAGCGGGACCACCGGGGAGCTGTTTTTT.

This clonotype has at least ten counts. The chain carries TRBV12-3 or TRBV12-4 and TRBJ1-2, with D unclear. The CDR3 has 13 amino acids. V gave up 1 base and J gave up 8 bases, with 11 bases separating them. CDR3 coding DNA: TGTGCCAGCAGTTTAGGAGGGTTCCTCGGCTACACCTTC. Protein: CASSLGGFLGYTF.

This clonotype was detected a few times. V gene TRBV6-1 combines with J gene TRBJ1-1, with TRBD1 identical over 7 bases. Germline assignment: CDR1 MNHNS and CDR2 SASEGT. Trimming took 6 bases from V and 1 from J; bases not matched to a gene: 5. The CDR3 totals 14 residues. In DNA, the CDR3 is TGTGCCAGCAGACGGGACAGTAGGAACACTGAAGCTTTCTTT. Its translation is CASRRDSRNTEAFF.

The rearrangement joins TRBV7-9 to TRBJ1-2; D is perhaps TRBD1 (5 bases). Deletions cut 5 bases from V and 9 bases from J, with 13 bases between. This CDR3 contains 12 residues. CDR1 is SEHNR, CDR2 FQNEAQ, per germline (reference sequence). CDR3 protein: CASSDRDGSYTF. The DNA for the CDR3 is TGTGCCAGCAGCGATCGGGACGGCAGCTACACCTTC.

The rearrangement links TRBV11-3 to TRBJ2-5; D gene ambiguous. V lost 4 bases and J 2 bases, leaving 14 bases between the germline ends. The CDR3 loop spans 15 amino acids. Germline-derived CDR1 and CDR2 are SGHNT and YENEEA. This chain's CDR3 is CASSSPQDPQETQYF. The CDR3 DNA sequence: TGTGCCAGCAGCTCCCCTCAGGACCCGCAAGAGACCCAGTACTTC.

This clonotype showed up just a few times. CDR3 in amino acids: CASSFLDRSKTEALHF. The CDR3 DNA follows: TGTGCCAGCAGCTTCCTCGACAGGTCCAAAACCGAAGCCCTCCACTTT. The gene calls are TRBV7-8 and TRBJ1-6; a possible D gene is TRBD1 (6 bases). The germline gives CDR1 SGHVS, CDR2 FQNEAQ. The CDR3 is 16 residues long. The V and J ends lost 3 bases and 14 bases respectively, with 23 bases between them.

This clonotype was seen more than once but under ten times. This chain uses TRBV11-2 with TRBJ2-1; D remains unclear. This CDR3 spans 14 amino acids. Trimming left V 1 base short and J 0 bases short, with 4 bases between. The V gene's germline CDR1 is SGHAT and CDR2 FQNNGV. CDR3 DNA: TGTGCCAGCAGCTTAGCAAACTCCTACAATGAGCAGTTCTTC. It yields the protein CASSLANSYNEQFF.

Of note for this clonotype: Possible read error: a much larger clone is one base away. The chain employs TRBV4-1 and TRBJ2-4; D is undetermined. The CDR3 has 15 amino acids. The V gene's germline CDR1 is MGHRA and CDR2 YSYEKL. For the CDR3, the DNA is TGCGCCAGCAGCCAAGATTCGGCGGAGCTAAACGTTCAGTACTTC. This gives the protein CASSQDSAELNVQYF.

The rearrangement links TRBV12-3 or TRBV12-4 to TRBJ2-5; 9 bases align to TRBD2. CDR3 length equals 15 residues. With V trimmed by 5 bases and J by 4 bases, 8 bases remained unmatched. The CDR3 nucleotides are TGTGCCAGCAGTGAAGGGACTAGCTCGGGAGAGACCCAGTACTTC. Protein: CASSEGTSSGETQYF.

This clonotype was counted only a few times. The rearrangement uses TRBV29-1 and TRBJ1-2, with a tentative D call TRBD1 (5 bases). V was shortened by 6 bases and J by 2 bases, with 10 bases between the two germline ends. From germline, CDR1 is SQVTM and CDR2 ANQGSEA. The CDR3 totals 12 residues. CDR3 DNA: TGCAGCGTCGGGGCGGCGAACTATGGCTACACCTTC. Its translation: CSVGAANYGYTF. The full variable domain, its missing parts supplied by reference TRBV29-1 and TRBJ1-2, is SAVISQKPSRDICQRGTSLTIQCQVDSQVTMMFWYRQQPGQSLTLIATANQGSEATYESGFVIDKFPISRPNLTFSTLTVSNMSPEDSSIYLCSVGAANYGYTFGSGTRLTVV.

The gene calls are TRBV6-5 and TRBJ2-7; 12 nucleotides align to TRBD2. The CDR3 runs 17 residues. V was clipped by 1 base and J by 3 bases; unmatched bases: 7. Germline CDR1 is MNHEY and CDR2 is SVGAGI. CDR3 coding DNA: TGTGCCAGCAGTTACTACACTAGCGGGGGGTTGTACTACGAGCAGTACTTC. Encoded protein: CASSYYTSGGLYYEQYF.

The chain links TRBV27 to TRBJ2-7; 11 nucleotides agree with TRBD1. In germline, CDR1 is MNHEY, CDR2 SMNVEV (reference sequence). Trimming removed 1 base from V and 6 bases from J; junction bases left unmatched: 8. The CDR3 is 16 residues long. CDR3 sequence: CASSLLGTGGIGEQYF. The CDR3 DNA is TGTGCCAGCAGTTTATTGGGGACAGGGGGTATTGGCGAGCAGTACTTC.